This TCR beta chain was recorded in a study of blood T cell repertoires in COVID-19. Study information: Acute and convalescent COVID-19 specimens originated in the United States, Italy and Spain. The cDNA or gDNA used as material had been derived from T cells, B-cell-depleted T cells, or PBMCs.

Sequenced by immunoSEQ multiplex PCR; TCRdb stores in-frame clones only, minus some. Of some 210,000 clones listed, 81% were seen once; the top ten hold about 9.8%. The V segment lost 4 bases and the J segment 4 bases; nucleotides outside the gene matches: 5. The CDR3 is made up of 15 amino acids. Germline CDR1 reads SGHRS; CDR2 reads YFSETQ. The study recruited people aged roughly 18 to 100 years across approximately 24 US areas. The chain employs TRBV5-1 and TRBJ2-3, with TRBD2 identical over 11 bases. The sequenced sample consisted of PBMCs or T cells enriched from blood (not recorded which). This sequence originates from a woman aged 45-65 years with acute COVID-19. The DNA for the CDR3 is TGCGCCAGCAGCCGACTAGCGGGGAGGGCAGATACGCAGTATTTT. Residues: CASSRLAGRADTQYF.